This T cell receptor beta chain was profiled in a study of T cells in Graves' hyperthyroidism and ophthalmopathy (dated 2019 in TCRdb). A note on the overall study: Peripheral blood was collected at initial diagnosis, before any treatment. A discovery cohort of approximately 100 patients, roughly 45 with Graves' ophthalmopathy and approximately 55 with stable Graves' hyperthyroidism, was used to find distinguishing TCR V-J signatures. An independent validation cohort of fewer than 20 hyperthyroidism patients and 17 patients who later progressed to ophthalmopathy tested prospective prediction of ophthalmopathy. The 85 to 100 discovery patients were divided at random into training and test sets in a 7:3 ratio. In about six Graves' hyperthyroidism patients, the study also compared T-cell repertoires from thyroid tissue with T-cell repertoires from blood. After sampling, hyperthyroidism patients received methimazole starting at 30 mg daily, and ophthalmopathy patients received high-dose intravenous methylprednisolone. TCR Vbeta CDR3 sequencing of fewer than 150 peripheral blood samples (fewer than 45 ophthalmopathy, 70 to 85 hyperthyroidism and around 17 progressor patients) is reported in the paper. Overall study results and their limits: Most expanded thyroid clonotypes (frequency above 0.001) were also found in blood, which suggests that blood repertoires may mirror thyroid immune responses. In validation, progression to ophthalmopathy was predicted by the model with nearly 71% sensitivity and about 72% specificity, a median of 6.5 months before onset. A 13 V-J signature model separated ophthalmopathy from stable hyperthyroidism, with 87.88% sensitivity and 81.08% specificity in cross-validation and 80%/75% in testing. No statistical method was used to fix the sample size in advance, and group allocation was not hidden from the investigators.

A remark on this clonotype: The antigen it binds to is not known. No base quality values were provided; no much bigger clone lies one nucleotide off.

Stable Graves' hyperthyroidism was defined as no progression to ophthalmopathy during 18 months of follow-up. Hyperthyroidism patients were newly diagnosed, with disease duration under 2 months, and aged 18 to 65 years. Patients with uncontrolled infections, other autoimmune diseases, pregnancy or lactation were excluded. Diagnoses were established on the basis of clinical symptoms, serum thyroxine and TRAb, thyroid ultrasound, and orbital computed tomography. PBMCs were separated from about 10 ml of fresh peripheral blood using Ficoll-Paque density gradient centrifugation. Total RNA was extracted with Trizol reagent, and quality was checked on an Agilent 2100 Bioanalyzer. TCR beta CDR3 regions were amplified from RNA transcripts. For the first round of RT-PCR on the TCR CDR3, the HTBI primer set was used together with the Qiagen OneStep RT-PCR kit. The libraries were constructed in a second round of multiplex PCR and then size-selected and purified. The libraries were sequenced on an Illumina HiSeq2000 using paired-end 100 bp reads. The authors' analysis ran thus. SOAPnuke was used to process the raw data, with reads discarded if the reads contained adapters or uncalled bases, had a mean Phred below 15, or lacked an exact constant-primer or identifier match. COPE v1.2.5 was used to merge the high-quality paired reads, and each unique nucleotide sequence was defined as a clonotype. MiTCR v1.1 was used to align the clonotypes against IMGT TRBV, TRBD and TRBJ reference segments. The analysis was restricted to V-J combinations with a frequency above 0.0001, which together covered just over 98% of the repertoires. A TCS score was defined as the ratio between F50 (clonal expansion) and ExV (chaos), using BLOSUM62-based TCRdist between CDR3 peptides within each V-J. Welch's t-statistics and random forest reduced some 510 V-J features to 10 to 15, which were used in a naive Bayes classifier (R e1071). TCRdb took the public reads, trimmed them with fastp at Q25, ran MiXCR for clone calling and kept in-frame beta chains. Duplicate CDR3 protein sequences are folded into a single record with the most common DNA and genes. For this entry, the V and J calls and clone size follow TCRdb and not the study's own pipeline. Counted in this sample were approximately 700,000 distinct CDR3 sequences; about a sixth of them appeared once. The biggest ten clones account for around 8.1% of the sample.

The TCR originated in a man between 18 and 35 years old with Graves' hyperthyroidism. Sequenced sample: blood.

In nucleotides, the sequence is TGCAATGTGATGGCTAGCGGCACAGATACGCAGTATTTT. This gives the protein CNVMASGTDTQYF. Rearrangement joined TRBV29-1 to TRBJ2-3; the D gene is possibly TRBD2, with 6 bases matching. The CDR3 holds 13 amino acids from the cysteine to the phenylalanine. Only the CDR3 region is kept as DNA, spanning 39 bases read in frame from base 1. Based on the germline V gene, the CDR1 and CDR2 sequences are SQVTM and ANQGSEA.